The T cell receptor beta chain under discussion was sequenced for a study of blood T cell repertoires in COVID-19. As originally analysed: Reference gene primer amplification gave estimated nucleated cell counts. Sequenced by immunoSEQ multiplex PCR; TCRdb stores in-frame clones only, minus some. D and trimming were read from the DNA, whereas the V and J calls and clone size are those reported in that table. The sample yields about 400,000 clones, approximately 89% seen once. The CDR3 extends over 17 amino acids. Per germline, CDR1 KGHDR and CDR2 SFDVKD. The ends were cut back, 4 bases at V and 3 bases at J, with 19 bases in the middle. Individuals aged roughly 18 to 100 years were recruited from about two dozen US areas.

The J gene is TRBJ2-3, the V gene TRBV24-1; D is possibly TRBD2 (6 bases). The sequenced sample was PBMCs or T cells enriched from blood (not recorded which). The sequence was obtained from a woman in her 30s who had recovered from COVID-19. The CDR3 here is CATSDQISGWATDTQYF. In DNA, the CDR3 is TGTGCCACCAGTGACCAGATTAGCGGTTGGGCTACAGATACGCAGTATTTT.